This passage covers 3 T cell receptor beta chains from one sample sequenced in a study of post-analysis software for immune sequencing data. Overall study findings and caveats: There were five TRBV segments more frequent in patients than controls, and TRBV5-6, TRBV5-1 and TRBV20-1 were among them.

The antigens for these receptors are not known. The library was made from cDNA and included unique molecular identifiers. A single record per CDR3 protein comes from TCRdb applying MiXCR to the PCR reads. The table has roughly 580,000 distinct CDR3 sequences, around 40% seen once. Sequences were obtained from blood. The source of these receptors is a girl aged 10 to 17 with multiple sclerosis.

The chain couples TRBV6-2 or TRBV6-3 to TRBJ1-5; tentative D call: TRBD1 (5 bases). The germline V and J ends were trimmed by 6 bases and 1 base, with 10 bases remaining between them. The germline V gene encodes CDR1 MNHEY and CDR2 SVGEGT. The CDR3 is 14 amino acids. This CDR3 is CASSREGSNQPQHF. The CDR3 nucleotides are TGTGCCAGCAGCAGGGAGGGCAGCAATCAGCCCCAGCATTTT.

This chain uses TRBV6-5 with TRBJ1-5; D remains unclear. V dropped 7 bases and J dropped 7 bases, with 14 bases sitting between them. The germline gives CDR1 MNHEY, CDR2 SVGAGI. This CDR3 spans 13 amino acids. The CDR3 region is CASTRGREQPQHF. CDR3 DNA sequence: TGTGCCAGCACCCGGGGAAGGGAACAGCCCCAGCATTTT.

As regards this clonotype: A read error may account for a junction end that differs from germline. This chain joins TRBV6-1 and TRBJ2-7, with 10 positions matching TRBD2. Germline V CDR1 and CDR2: MNHNS, SASEGT. The CDR3 runs 16 residues. CDR3 DNA: TGCGCCAGCAGTGCCTTGGGGGCTAGCGGGAGCTACGAGCAGTACTTC. Residues: CASSALGASGSYEQYF.